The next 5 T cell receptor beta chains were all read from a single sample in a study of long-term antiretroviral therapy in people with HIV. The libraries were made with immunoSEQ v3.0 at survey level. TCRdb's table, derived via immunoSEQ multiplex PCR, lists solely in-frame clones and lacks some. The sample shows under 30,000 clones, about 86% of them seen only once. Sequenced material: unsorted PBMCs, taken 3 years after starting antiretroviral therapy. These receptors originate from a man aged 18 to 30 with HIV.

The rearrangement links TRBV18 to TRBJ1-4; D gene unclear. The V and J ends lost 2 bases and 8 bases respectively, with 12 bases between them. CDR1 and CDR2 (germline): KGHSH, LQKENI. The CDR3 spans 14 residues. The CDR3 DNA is TGTGCCAGCTCACCATACGGTGGAGAAGAAAAACTGTTTTTT. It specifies CASSPYGGEEKLFF. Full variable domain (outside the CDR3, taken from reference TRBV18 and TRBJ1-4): NAGVMQNPRHLVRRRGQEARLRCSPMKGHSHVYWYRQLPEEGLKFMVYLQKENIIDESGMPKERFSAEFPKEGPSILRIQQVVRGDSAAYFCASSPYGGEEKLFFGSGTQLSVL.

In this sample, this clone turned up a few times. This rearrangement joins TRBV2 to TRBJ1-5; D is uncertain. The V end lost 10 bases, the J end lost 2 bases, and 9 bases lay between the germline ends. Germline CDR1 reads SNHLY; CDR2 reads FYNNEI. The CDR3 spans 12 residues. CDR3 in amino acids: CATGAGNQPQHF. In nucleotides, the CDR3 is TGTGCCACCGGAGCGGGCAATCAGCCCCAGCATTTT. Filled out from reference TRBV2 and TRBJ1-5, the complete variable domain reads EPEVTQTPSHQVTQMGQEVILRCVPISNHLYFYWYRQILGQKVEFLVSFYNNEISEKSEIFDDQFSVERPDGSNFTLKIRSTKLEDSAMYFCATGAGNQPQHFGDGTRLSIL.

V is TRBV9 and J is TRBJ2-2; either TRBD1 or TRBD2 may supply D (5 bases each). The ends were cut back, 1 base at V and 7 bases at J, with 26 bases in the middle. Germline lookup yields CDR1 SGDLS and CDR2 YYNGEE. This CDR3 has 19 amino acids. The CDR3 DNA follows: TGTGCCAGCAGCGTAAGGAACGGGGCGCCCGAACCCCTCGACGGGGAGCTGTTTTTT. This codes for CASSVRNGAPEPLDGELFF.

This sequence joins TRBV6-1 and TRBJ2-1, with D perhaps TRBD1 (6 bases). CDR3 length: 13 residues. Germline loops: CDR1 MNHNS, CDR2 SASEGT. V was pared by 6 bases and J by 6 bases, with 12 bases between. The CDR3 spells CASRQGSFNEQFF. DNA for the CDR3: TGTGCCAGCAGACAGGGCAGTTTCAATGAGCAGTTCTTC.

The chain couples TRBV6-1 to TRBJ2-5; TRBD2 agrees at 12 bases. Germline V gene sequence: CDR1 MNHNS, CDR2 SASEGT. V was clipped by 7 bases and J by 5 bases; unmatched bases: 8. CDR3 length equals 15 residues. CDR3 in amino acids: CASKELAGGFETQYF. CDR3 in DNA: TGTGCCAGCAAAGAACTAGCGGGGGGTTTCGAGACCCAGTACTTC.